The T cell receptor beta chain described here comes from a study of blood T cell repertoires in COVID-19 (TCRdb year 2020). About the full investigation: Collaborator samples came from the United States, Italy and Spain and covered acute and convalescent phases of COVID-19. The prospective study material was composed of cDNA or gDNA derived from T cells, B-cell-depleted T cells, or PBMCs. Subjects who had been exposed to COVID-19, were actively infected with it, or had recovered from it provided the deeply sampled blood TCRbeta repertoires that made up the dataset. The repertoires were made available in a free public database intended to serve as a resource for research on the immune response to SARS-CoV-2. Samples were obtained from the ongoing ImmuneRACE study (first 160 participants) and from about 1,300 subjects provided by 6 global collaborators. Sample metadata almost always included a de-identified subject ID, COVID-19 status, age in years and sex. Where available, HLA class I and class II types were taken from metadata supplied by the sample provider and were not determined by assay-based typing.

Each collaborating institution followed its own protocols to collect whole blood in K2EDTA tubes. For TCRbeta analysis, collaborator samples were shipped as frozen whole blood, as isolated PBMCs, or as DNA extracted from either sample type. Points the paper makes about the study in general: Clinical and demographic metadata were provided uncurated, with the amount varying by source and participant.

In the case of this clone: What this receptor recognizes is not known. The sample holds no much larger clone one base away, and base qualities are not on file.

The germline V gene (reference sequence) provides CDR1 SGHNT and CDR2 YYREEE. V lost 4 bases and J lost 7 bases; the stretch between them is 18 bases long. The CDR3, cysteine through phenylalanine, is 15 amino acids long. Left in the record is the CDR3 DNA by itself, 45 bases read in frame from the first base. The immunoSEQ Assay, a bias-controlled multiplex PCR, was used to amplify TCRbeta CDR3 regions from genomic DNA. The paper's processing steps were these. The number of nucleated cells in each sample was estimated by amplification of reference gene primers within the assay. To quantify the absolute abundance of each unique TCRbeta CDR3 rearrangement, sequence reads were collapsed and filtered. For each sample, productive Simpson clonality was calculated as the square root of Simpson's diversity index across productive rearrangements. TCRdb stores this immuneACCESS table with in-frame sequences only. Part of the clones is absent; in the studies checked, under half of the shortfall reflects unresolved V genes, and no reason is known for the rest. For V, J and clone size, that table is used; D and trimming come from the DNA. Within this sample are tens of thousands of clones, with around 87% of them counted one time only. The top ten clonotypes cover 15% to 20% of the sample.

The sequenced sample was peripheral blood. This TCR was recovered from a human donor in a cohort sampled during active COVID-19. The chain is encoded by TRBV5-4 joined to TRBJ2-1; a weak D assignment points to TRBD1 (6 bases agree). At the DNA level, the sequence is TGTGCCAGCAGCCCCGAGGGGGTAGTGAGGAATGAGCAGTTCTTC. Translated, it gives CASSPEGVVRNEQFF.